This entry lists 32 T cell receptor beta chains sequenced from one sample in a study of blood T cell repertoires in COVID-19. The protocol was immunoSEQ multiplex PCR, while the TCRdb copy is restricted to in-frame clones and leaves out a portion. The table has approximately 210,000 clones, over 75% seen once; the top ten hold 4.5% to 5.5%. The sequenced material came from peripheral blood. All receptors come from a woman aged 40 to 50 with acute or convalescent COVID-19.

The V and J genes are TRBV6-6 and TRBJ1-5, with 9 bases aligning to TRBD1. Trimming cost V 6 bases and J 2 bases; bases outside gene matches: 8. Germline CDR1 reads MNHNY; CDR2 reads SVGAGI (reference sequence). The CDR3 spans 16 residues. CDR3 sequence: CASRNGQGNGNQPQHF. DNA for the CDR3: TGTGCCAGCAGAAATGGACAGGGGAATGGCAATCAGCCCCAGCATTTT.

The V and J genes are TRBV18 and TRBJ1-6; a possible D gene is TRBD1 (5 bases). V was clipped by 3 bases and J by 1 base, with 13 bases between them. CDR3 length equals 17 residues. CDR1 KGHSH and CDR2 LQKENI come from the germline V gene. Here the CDR3 DNA reads TGTGCCAGCTCACCGCGTCAGGGCTTATCCTATAATTCACCCCTCCACTTT. Translation: CASSPRQGLSYNSPLHF.

The CDR3 coding sequence is TGTGCCAGTAGTCTCATTACAGGGACTAATGAAAAACTGTTTTTT. Residues: CASSLITGTNEKLFF. This chain links TRBV19 with TRBJ1-4; D is perhaps TRBD1 (6 bases). V shed 5 bases and J shed 2 bases, with 12 bases lying between them. This CDR3 has 15 amino acids. The V gene's germline CDR1 is LNHDA and CDR2 SQIVND (reference sequence). Full variable domain (remainder filled in from reference TRBV19 and TRBJ1-4): DGGITQSPKYLFRKEGQNVTLSCEQNLNHDAMYWYRQDPGQGLRLIYYSQIVNDFQKGDIAEGYSVSREKKESFPLTVTSAQKNPTAFYLCASSLITGTNEKLFFGSGTQLSVL.

The chain uses TRBV6-2 or TRBV6-3 and TRBJ1-4, with 10 positions matching TRBD1. The length of the CDR3 is 15 residues. The germline V gene encodes CDR1 MNHEY and CDR2 SVGEGT. V gave up 2 bases and J gave up 6 bases; unmatched junction bases: 3. CDR3 sequence: CASSYDGTGDEKLFF. The CDR3 nucleotides read TGTGCCAGCAGTTACGACGGGACAGGGGATGAAAAACTGTTTTTT.

This clone was detected once. The chain links TRBV3-1 (or the pseudogene TRBV3-2) to TRBJ2-2, with a tentative D call TRBD1 (5 bases). Per the germline V gene, CDR1 is LGHDT and CDR2 is YNNKEL (reference sequence). The CDR3 has 16 amino acids. The V end was cut by 2 bases, the J end by 0 bases, with 10 bases between. CDR3 loop: CASSQLQVTNTGELFF. The CDR3 region has the DNA TGTGCCAGCAGCCAACTACAGGTCACGAACACCGGGGAGCTGTTTTTT.

The J gene is TRBJ1-2, the V gene TRBV2; 7 bases are a match to TRBD1. Germline assignment: CDR1 SNHLY and CDR2 FYNNEI. The V gene end was trimmed by 6 bases and the J gene end by 10 bases; junction bases not matched to a gene: 14. The CDR3 totals 14 residues. The CDR3 is CASRTFRDSHHYTF. CDR3 coding DNA: TGTGCCAGCAGGACCTTCCGGGACAGCCACCACTACACCTTC.

The J gene is TRBJ1-1, the V gene TRBV6-6, with D possibly matching TRBD1 (5 bases). The CDR3 has 16 residues. V lost 5 bases and J 1 base, leaving 17 bases between the germline ends. From germline, CDR1 is MNHNY and CDR2 SVGAGI (reference sequence). CDR3 residues: CASSAGRGNRNTEAFF. The CDR3 DNA is TGTGCCAGCAGTGCAGGGAGGGGAAATAGGAACACTGAAGCTTTCTTT.

The chain recombines TRBV6-1 with TRBJ1-6; TRBD1 is a possible D gene (6 bases). With 3 bases removed from V and 7 bases from J, the gap between germline ends came to 13 bases. Germline CDR1 reads MNHNS; CDR2 reads SASEGT. This CDR3 has 15 residues. In nucleotides, the CDR3 is TGTGCCAGCAGTGATTTCGCAGGGGCGAATTCACCCCTCCACTTT. It translates to CASSDFAGANSPLHF.

The DNA for the CDR3 is TGTGCCAGCAGTTCGGCCGGGACAGAGAACACTGAAGCTTTCTTT. This translates into CASSSAGTENTEAFF. J is TRBJ1-1 and V is TRBV28, with 7 nucleotides matching TRBD1. The V and J ends lost 4 bases and 1 base, in that order; junction bases with no gene match: 6. There are 15 residues in the CDR3. CDR1 and CDR2 (germline): MDHEN, SYDVKM.

This rearrangement joins TRBV7-2 to TRBJ1-6; D possibly corresponds to TRBD1 (5 bases). The CDR3 has 15 amino acids. The V end was cut by 3 bases, the J end by 7 bases, with 13 bases between. In germline, CDR1 is SGHTA, CDR2 FQGNSA. The CDR3 DNA sequence: TGTGCCAGCAGCTTCTTGGGGCGGGAGAATTCACCCCTCCACTTT. This translates into CASSFLGRENSPLHF.

The V and J genes are TRBV5-1 and TRBJ1-4, with D maybe TRBD1 (6 bases). Germline-derived CDR1 and CDR2 are SGHRS and YFSETQ. Trimming cost V 0 bases and J 4 bases, with 10 bases left between them. The CDR3 spans 15 residues. CDR3: CASSLGWTDNEKLFF. In DNA form, the CDR3 reads TGCGCCAGCAGCTTGGGTTGGACAGATAATGAAAAACTGTTTTTT.

The V gene is TRBV2, the J gene TRBJ2-5, with 7 bases identical to TRBD1. Per germline, CDR1 SNHLY and CDR2 FYNNEI. The CDR3 is made up of 13 amino acids. With V trimmed by 6 bases and J by 7 bases, 8 bases remained unmatched. This CDR3 is CASRTGSFGTQYF. In DNA, the CDR3 is TGTGCCAGCAGGACAGGGTCTTTCGGGACCCAGTACTTC.

Only one count was recorded for this clone. The chain has TRBV6-5 and TRBJ2-1; 9 bases match TRBD1. J gave up 5 bases and V 6 bases, and 5 bases lay outside the gene matches. The CDR3 covers 14 residues. Per germline, CDR1 MNHEY and CDR2 SVGAGI. As DNA, the CDR3 is TGTGCCAGCAGCGGACAGGGGTATAACAATGAGCAGTTCTTC. This translates into CASSGQGYNNEQFF.

The chain employs TRBV7-9 and TRBJ1-1, with D possibly being TRBD1 (5 bases). Trimming cost V 2 bases and J 3 bases, with 7 bases left between them. Per the germline V gene, CDR1 is SEHNR and CDR2 is FQNEAQ (reference sequence). CDR3 length: 13 amino acids. CDR3 in DNA: TGTGCCAGCAGCTTAACGGGGGACACTGAAGCTTTCTTT. Protein product: CASSLTGDTEAFF. The full variable domain, its missing parts supplied by reference TRBV7-9 and TRBJ1-1, is DTGVSQNPRHKITKRGQNVTFRCDPISEHNRLYWYRQTLGQGPEFLTYFQNEAQLEKSRLLSDRFSAERPKGSFSTLEIQRTEQGDSAMYLCASSLTGDTEAFFGQGTRLTVV.

The chain employs TRBV5-1 and TRBJ2-5; 8 bases agree with TRBD1. CDR1 is SGHRS and CDR2 is YFSETQ in the germline V gene. J gave up 10 bases and V 3 bases, and 2 bases lay outside the gene matches. This CDR3 contains 11 residues. CDR3 DNA: TGCGCCAGCAGCTCCGGACAGGGCCAGTACTTC. Protein: CASSSGQGQYF.

This rearrangement joins TRBV2 to TRBJ1-6; D is ambiguous. This CDR3 spans 15 amino acids. Trimming stripped 0 bases from V and 11 bases from J, with 14 bases between. Germline loops: CDR1 SNHLY, CDR2 FYNNEI. The CDR3 DNA reads as TGTGCCAGCAGTGAAGCGCGGGGAGTAATTGCACCCCTCCACTTT. Protein: CASSEARGVIAPLHF.

The chain combines TRBV7-6 with TRBJ2-3; TRBD1 might be the D (5 bases). This CDR3 is built from 16 residues. Trimming pared 0 bases from V and 5 bases from J, leaving 15 bases between. Per the germline V gene, CDR1 is SGHVS and CDR2 is FNYEAQ. This CDR3 reads CASSLAAAGSEDTQYF. Here the CDR3 DNA reads TGTGCCAGCAGCTTAGCGGCGGCAGGGTCGGAAGATACGCAGTATTTT.

The V and J genes are TRBV11-2 and TRBJ1-4; 7 bases map to TRBD1. The CDR3 covers 17 residues. Germline values: CDR1 SGHAT, CDR2 FQNNGV. The J segment lost 0 bases and the V segment lost 5 bases, leaving 9 bases of the junction unmatched. CDR3 amino acids: CASSLGQLVATNEKLFF. CDR3 in DNA: TGTGCCAGCAGCCTGGGACAGTTAGTTGCAACTAATGAAAAACTGTTTTTT.

The chain combines TRBV15 with TRBJ2-7; 9 nucleotides match TRBD1. The junction had 7 bases not matched to a gene; V was cut back by 0 bases and J by 7 bases. CDR1 is LNHNV and CDR2 is YYDKDF in the germline V gene (reference sequence). The CDR3 loop spans 15 amino acids. CDR3 sequence (DNA): TGTGCCACCAGCAGAGACCTCGGGACAGGGAATGAGCAGTACGTC. This codes for CATSRDLGTGNEQYV.

The chain carries TRBV12-2 and TRBJ1-6; the table's D call, TRBD1, was not checked against the DNA. TRBV12-2 is annotated as a pseudogene. The CDR3 extends over 15 amino acids. For the CDR3, the DNA is TGTGCAAGTCGCCCAGGGACAGGAGATAATTCACCCCTCCACTTT. This encodes CASRPGTGDNSPLHF.

This rearrangement joins TRBV5-1 to TRBJ1-5; no clear D gene. From germline, CDR1 is SGHRS and CDR2 YFSETQ. There are 14 residues in the CDR3. V was shortened by 0 bases and J by 3 bases, with 7 bases between the two germline ends. The CDR3 loop is CASSLGQANQPQHF. CDR3 sequence (DNA): TGCGCCAGCAGCTTGGGGCAGGCCAATCAGCCCCAGCATTTT. The full variable domain, in which reference TRBV5-1 and TRBJ1-5 provide the parts outside the CDR3, is KAGVTQTPRYLIKTRGQQVTLSCSPISGHRSVSWYQQTPGQGLQFLFEYFSETQRNKGNFPGRFSGRQFSNSRSEMNVSTLELGDSALYLCASSLGQANQPQHFGDGTRLSIL.

A note on this clone: Other DNA sequences within the sample encode an identical CDR3. Here the CDR3 reads CASSPPQGDGYTF. DNA of the CDR3: TGTGCCAGCTCACCACCTCAGGGGGATGGCTACACCTTC. The chain has TRBV18 and TRBJ1-2, with 7 positions matching TRBD1. The germline gives CDR1 KGHSH, CDR2 LQKENI. Unmatched junction bases numbered 1, after V lost 0 bases and J lost 6 bases. The CDR3 loop spans 13 amino acids. Variable domain in full (rest from reference TRBV18 and TRBJ1-2): NAGVMQNPRHLVRRRGQEARLRCSPMKGHSHVYWYRQLPEEGLKFMVYLQKENIIDESGMPKERFSAEFPKEGPSILRIQQVVRGDSAAYFCASSPPQGDGYTFGSGTRLTVV.

With respect to this clone: The same CDR3 also results from other DNA sequences found in this sample. The chain links TRBV30 to TRBJ1-5; D perhaps matches TRBD1 (5 bases). CDR3 length: 13 residues. Deletions cut 2 bases from V and 6 bases from J, with 11 bases between. Germline V CDR1 and CDR2: GTSNPN, SVGIG (reference sequence). CDR3 residues: CAWSRQGGQPQHF. CDR3 DNA: TGTGCCTGGAGTCGGCAGGGAGGTCAGCCCCAGCATTTT. The variable domain in full, completed from reference TRBV30 and TRBJ1-5, reads SQTIHQWPATLVQPVGSPLSLECTVEGTSNPNLYWYRQAAGRGLQLLFYSVGIGQISSEVPQNLSASRPQDRQFILSSKKLLLSDSGFYLCAWSRQGGQPQHFGDGTRLSIL.

This rearrangement joins TRBV7-8 to TRBJ2-5, with TRBD1 matching over 10 bases. Unmatched junction bases numbered 6, after V lost 4 bases and J lost 10 bases. This CDR3 is 13 amino acids long. Germline lookup yields CDR1 SGHVS and CDR2 FQNEAQ. The DNA for the CDR3 is TGTGCCAGCAGCTCGGACAGGGGGAATATCCAGTACTTC. Translation: CASSSDRGNIQYF.

This clone has only one observation. V is TRBV27 and J is TRBJ2-7; 9 positions agree with TRBD2. Germline V lookup: CDR1 MNHEY, CDR2 SMNVEV (reference sequence). The J segment lost 3 bases and the V segment lost 5 bases, leaving 5 bases of the junction unmatched. The CDR3 runs 14 residues. CDR3 protein: CASSPLAGHYEQYV. The CDR3 nucleotides read TGTGCCAGCAGTCCCCTAGCGGGGCACTACGAGCAGTACGTC.

V is TRBV4-1 and J is TRBJ1-4, with 7 bases identical to TRBD1. This CDR3 spans 16 amino acids. The germline V gene encodes CDR1 MGHRA and CDR2 YSYEKL. V lost 1 base and J lost 8; bases outside the gene matches: 10. The CDR3: CASSQGSQGLREKLFF. The CDR3 DNA is TGCGCCAGCAGCCAAGGATCACAGGGGCTGCGGGAAAAACTGTTTTTT.

The chain is built from TRBV19 and TRBJ2-3; possibly TRBD2 for D (6 bases). The V gene's germline CDR1 is LNHDA and CDR2 SQIVND (reference sequence). V gave up 2 bases and J gave up 5 bases, with 14 bases separating them. This CDR3 has 15 amino acids. This chain's CDR3 is CASSIRGWTQDTQYF. In DNA form, the CDR3 reads TGTGCCAGTAGTATACGGGGGTGGACGCAAGATACGCAGTATTTT. The full variable domain, its missing parts supplied by reference TRBV19 and TRBJ2-3, is DGGITQSPKYLFRKEGQNVTLSCEQNLNHDAMYWYRQDPGQGLRLIYYSQIVNDFQKGDIAEGYSVSREKKESFPLTVTSAQKNPTAFYLCASSIRGWTQDTQYFGPGTRLTVL.

This clone was found once. The chain carries TRBV4-1 and TRBJ2-3, with 7 bases aligning to TRBD2. Germline assignment: CDR1 MGHRA and CDR2 YSYEKL. V shed 1 base, J shed 2 bases, and the junction held 9 bases outside the gene matches. CDR3 length: 17 amino acids. The CDR3 coding sequence is TGCGCCAGCAGCCAAGCGGTAGCGGGCCTATCCACAGATACGCAGTATTTT. Translated: CASSQAVAGLSTDTQYF.

This chain joins TRBV30 and TRBJ1-5; 7 bases align to TRBD1. Germline-derived CDR1 and CDR2 are GTSNPN and SVGIG (reference sequence). V lost 1 base and J lost 4; bases outside the gene matches: 4. This CDR3 spans 14 amino acids. The CDR3 spells CAWSEGGPNQPQHF. The CDR3 bases are TGTGCCTGGAGTGAAGGGGGCCCGAATCAGCCCCAGCATTTT. The complete variable domain, with remaining parts taken from reference TRBV30 and TRBJ1-5, reads SQTIHQWPATLVQPVGSPLSLECTVEGTSNPNLYWYRQAAGRGLQLLFYSVGIGQISSEVPQNLSASRPQDRQFILSSKKLLLSDSGFYLCAWSEGGPNQPQHFGDGTRLSIL.

Regarding this clone: The junction shows a germline mismatch at one end, possibly a read error. The chain combines TRBV18 with TRBJ1-5, with D unclear. There are 15 residues in the CDR3. CDR1 and CDR2 from the germline V gene are KGHSH and LQKENI. The CDR3 reads CASSSTGNSDQPQHF. CDR3 coding DNA: TGTGCCAGCTCATCCACGGGGAATAGCGATCAGCCCCAGCATTTT.

The V and J genes are TRBV7-9 and TRBJ2-5, with 13 bases identical to TRBD2. Looked up from germline, CDR1 is SEHNR and CDR2 is FQNEAQ (reference sequence). This CDR3 has 17 amino acids. Trimming at V came to 5 bases and at J to 2 bases, leaving 8 bases not matched to a gene. The CDR3 reads CASSRTSGGSRQETQYF. CDR3 sequence (DNA): TGTGCCAGCAGCCGGACTAGCGGGGGCTCCAGGCAAGAGACCCAGTACTTC.

The chain joins TRBV4-2 to TRBJ2-1, with D maybe TRBD2 (5 bases). This CDR3 has 19 residues. The V end was cut by 1 base, the J end by 4 bases, with 23 bases between. From germline, CDR1 is LGHNA and CDR2 YNFKEQ. CDR3 region: CASSQGSRYGLADYNEQFF. CDR3 nucleotide sequence: TGTGCCAGCAGCCAAGGTTCCCGGTATGGGCTAGCCGATTACAATGAGCAGTTCTTC.